One and the same sample provided the 16 T cell receptor beta chains below, sequenced in a study of T-cell reconstitution after alpha-beta-depleted transplantation in children. A TCRbeta library incorporating unique molecular identifiers was prepared. TCRdb used MiXCR to reprocess the PCR reads, holding one entry per CDR3 protein. The sample includes just under 350,000 distinct CDR3 sequences, roughly 16% of them seen just once. Sequences were derived from PBMCs, mostly from graft donor cells, sampled 360 days after TCRalphabeta/CD19-depleted stem cell transplant. The receptors originated from a male patient aged 2-9 years who had a stem cell transplant for acute lymphoblastic leukemia, so the T cells may come from the graft donor.

The chain combines TRBV12-3 or TRBV12-4 with TRBJ2-5; 7 bases agree with TRBD2. There are 16 residues in the CDR3. The ends lost 5 bases at V and 2 bases at J; junction bases unmatched: 11. CDR3 nucleotides: TGTGCCAGCAGTCGTCAAAGCGGGACCTATCAAGAGACCCAGTACTTC. Its translation is CASSRQSGTYQETQYF.

This clonotype was seen repeatedly, ten times or more. The chain links TRBV28 to TRBJ2-7; 10 bases agree with TRBD2. The V and J ends lost 7 bases and 3 bases, in that order; junction bases with no gene match: 3. The CDR3 length is 13 residues. In germline, CDR1 is MDHEN, CDR2 SYDVKM. The CDR3 nucleotides are TGTGCCAGCAAGGTAGCGGGAGGCTACGAGCAGTACTTC. Its protein is CASKVAGGYEQYF.

This clonotype has a count of ten or more. This chain links TRBV6-5 with TRBJ2-7; 9 bases match TRBD2. Germline trimming cut 8 bases from V and 3 bases from J; bases unmatched to any gene: 2. CDR1 and CDR2 from the germline V gene are MNHEY and SVGAGI. The CDR3 sequence is 12 residues long. DNA of the CDR3: TGTGCCAGCGGGCGGGAGGGCTACGAGCAGTACTTC. Translated, it gives CASGREGYEQYF.

This clonotype was detected ten times or more. This sequence joins TRBV28 and TRBJ2-1; 9 nucleotides agree with TRBD2. The ends lost 5 bases at V and 0 bases at J; junction bases unmatched: 17. Per the germline V gene, CDR1 is MDHEN and CDR2 is SYDVKM. There are 20 residues in the CDR3. CDR3 in amino acids: CASSRGLARILRSSYNEQFF. Written as DNA, the CDR3 is TGTGCCAGCAGTCGGGGACTAGCCCGAATATTAAGGAGCTCCTACAATGAGCAGTTCTTC. Together with reference TRBV28 and TRBJ2-1, the CDR3 gives the full variable domain: DVKVTQSSRYLVKRTGEKVFLECVQDMDHENMFWYRQDPGLGLRLIYFSYDVKMKEKGDIPEGYSVSREKKERFSLILESASTNQTSMYLCASSRGLARILRSSYNEQFFGPGTRLTVL.

This chain links TRBV4-1 with TRBJ2-1, with a weak D call TRBD1 (6 bases). There are 15 residues in the CDR3. CDR1 is MGHRA and CDR2 is YSYEKL in the germline V gene. Trimming shortened V by 6 bases and J by 9 bases, and 21 bases separated the two germline ends. The CDR3 is CASRTGWGRGGEQFF. CDR3 coding DNA: TGCGCCAGCAGAACGGGGTGGGGGCGTGGGGGTGAGCAGTTCTTC.

The chain is built from TRBV10-3 and TRBJ2-5; D gene uncertain. CDR1 and CDR2 from the germline V gene are ENHRY and SYGVKD. The CDR3 is made up of 20 amino acids. With 0 bases removed from V and 5 bases from J, the gap between germline ends came to 28 bases. The CDR3 reads CAISESNSFLRLQDEETQYF. The CDR3 DNA is TGTGCCATCAGTGAGTCGAACAGTTTTCTAAGGCTTCAGGACGAGGAGACCCAGTACTTC.

Only a few counts were recorded for this clonotype. This chain connects TRBV4-2 to TRBJ2-3; 10 nucleotides align to TRBD1. The CDR3 runs to 15 residues. With 4 bases clipped from V and 5 bases from J, the junction kept 6 bases outside the gene matches. CDR1 is LGHNA, CDR2 YNFKEQ, per germline. The CDR3 DNA reads as TGTGCCAGCAGCCCCGGGACAGGGGAGCAAGATACGCAGTATTTT. As protein: CASSPGTGEQDTQYF.

This clonotype has only a few counts. The gene calls are TRBV5-6 and TRBJ2-4; TRBD1 aligns across 10 bases. CDR1 is SGHDT, CDR2 YYEEEE, per germline. Germline trimming cut 7 bases from V and 7 bases from J; bases unmatched to any gene: 8. The CDR3 spans 14 residues. The CDR3 region is CASCTTGGRNIQYF. The CDR3 DNA reads TGTGCCAGCTGCACGACAGGGGGCCGGAACATTCAGTACTTC.

This clonotype showed up just a few times. The J gene is TRBJ2-3, the V gene TRBV4-1; TRBD2 is a possible D gene (5 bases). Trimming shortened V by 3 bases and J by 5 bases, and 18 bases separated the two germline ends. Germline-derived CDR1 and CDR2 are MGHRA and YSYEKL. The CDR3 totals 16 residues. CDR3 sequence reads: CASSHPLRGRRDTQYF. In nucleotides, the CDR3 is TGCGCCAGCAGCCACCCCCTCAGAGGGAGAAGAGATACGCAGTATTTT.

This clonotype occurred many times. The DNA of the CDR3 is TGCGCCAGCAGCCAAGATCGCTGGGAAGGTCCCCAGTTCTTC. Its translation is CASSQDRWEGPQFF. The gene calls are TRBV4-3 and TRBJ2-1; unclear D gene. Per the germline V gene, CDR1 is LGHNA and CDR2 is YSLEER. This CDR3 spans 14 amino acids. V was shortened by 0 bases and J by 13 bases, with 16 bases between the two germline ends.

This clonotype was observed many times. The rearrangement uses TRBV7-9 and TRBJ2-1; no reliable D call. Germline loops: CDR1 SEHNR, CDR2 FQNEAQ (reference sequence). This CDR3 comprises 16 residues. The ends were cut back, 1 base at V and 8 bases at J, with 18 bases in the middle. The CDR3, as DNA: TGTGCCAGCAGCTTAGGAGGTATGCGGTTAAGGGATGAGCAGTTCTTC. Translation: CASSLGGMRLRDEQFF.

This chain uses TRBV20-1 with TRBJ1-1; D ambiguous. Germline CDR1 is DFQATT and CDR2 is SNEGSKA (reference sequence). Trimming pared 0 bases from V and 7 bases from J, leaving 6 bases between. The CDR3 is 11 amino acids. The CDR3 DNA sequence: TGCAGTGCTAGAGACAGGTTTGAAGCTTTCTTT. This gives the protein CSARDRFEAFF.

The chain uses TRBV7-2 and TRBJ2-1; 7 nucleotides align to TRBD2. Germline values: CDR1 SGHTA, CDR2 FQGNSA. CDR3 size: 15 residues. J lost 1 base, V lost 1 base, and 1 base had no gene match. The CDR3 reads CASSLELASYNEQFF. The CDR3 DNA is TGTGCCAGCAGCTTAGAACTAGCGTCCTACAATGAGCAGTTCTTC.

This clonotype was seen ten or more times. The gene calls are TRBV6-5 and TRBJ2-4; 7 bases are a match to TRBD2. The CDR3 has 14 amino acids. With 0 bases clipped from V and 8 bases from J, the junction kept 4 bases outside the gene matches. Germline-derived CDR1 and CDR2 are MNHEY and SVGAGI. CDR3 sequence reads: CASSYSRGGDIQYF. The CDR3 DNA reads TGTGCCAGCAGTTACTCGCGGGGAGGGGACATTCAGTACTTC.

This rearrangement joins TRBV7-8 to TRBJ2-7, with 7 bases lining up with TRBD2. The CDR3 consists of 15 residues. Germline V lookup: CDR1 SGHVS, CDR2 FQNEAQ. V was pared by 1 base and J by 6 bases, with 9 bases of the junction left unmatched. The DNA of the CDR3 is TGTGCCAGCAGCTTAGAATCAAGGGGCGGGGGCGAGCAGTACTTC. Its translation is CASSLESRGGGEQYF.

This clonotype appeared a few times. The chain employs TRBV20-1 and TRBJ2-4; D assignment may be TRBD1 or TRBD2 (5 bases each). Trimming stripped 0 bases from V and 0 bases from J, with 12 bases between. Looked up from germline, CDR1 is DFQATT and CDR2 is SNEGSKA (reference sequence). The CDR3 length is 16 residues. As DNA, the CDR3 is TGCAGTGCTAGAGATCTGGGACGGCTAGCCAAAAACATTCAGTACTTC. Its translation is CSARDLGRLAKNIQYF.